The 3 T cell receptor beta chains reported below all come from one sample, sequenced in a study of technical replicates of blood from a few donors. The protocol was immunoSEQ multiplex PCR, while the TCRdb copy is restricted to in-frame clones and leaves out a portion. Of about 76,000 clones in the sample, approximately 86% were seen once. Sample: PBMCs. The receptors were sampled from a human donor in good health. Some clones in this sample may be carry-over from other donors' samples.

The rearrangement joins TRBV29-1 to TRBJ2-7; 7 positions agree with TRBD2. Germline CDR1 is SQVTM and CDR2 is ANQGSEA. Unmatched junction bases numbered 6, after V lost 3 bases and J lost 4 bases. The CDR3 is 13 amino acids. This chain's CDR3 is CSVEKGGEYEQYF. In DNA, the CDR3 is TGCAGCGTTGAGAAGGGAGGGGAATACGAGCAGTACTTC.

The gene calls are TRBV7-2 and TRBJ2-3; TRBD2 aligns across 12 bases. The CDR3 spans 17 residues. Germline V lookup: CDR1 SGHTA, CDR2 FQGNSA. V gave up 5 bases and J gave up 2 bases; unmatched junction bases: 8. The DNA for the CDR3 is TGTGCCAGCAGCCCGAAACTAGCGGGAGGCCCCACAGATACGCAGTATTTT. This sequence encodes CASSPKLAGGPTDTQYF.

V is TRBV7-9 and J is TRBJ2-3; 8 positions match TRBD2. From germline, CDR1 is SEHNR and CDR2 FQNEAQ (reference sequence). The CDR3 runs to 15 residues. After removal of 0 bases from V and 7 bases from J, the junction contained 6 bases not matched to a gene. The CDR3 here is CASSLALAGGNTQYF. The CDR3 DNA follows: TGTGCCAGCAGCTTAGCTCTAGCGGGCGGAAATACGCAGTATTTT.